This T cell receptor beta chain was retrieved from a study of post-analysis software for immune sequencing data. Study conclusions and caveats: Compared with controls, patients showed significantly lower normalized Chao1 diversity. Controls had lower frequencies than patients of a handful of TRBV segments, which included TRBV5-6, TRBV5-1 and TRBV20-1.

Unique molecular identifiers tagged the TCR beta cDNA libraries. TCRdb reanalysed the PCR reads using MiXCR and keeps one entry per CDR3 protein. The data show hundreds of thousands of distinct CDR3 sequences, around 27% seen once. About this clonotype itself: The antigen remains unidentified.

The trim removed 6 bases at V and 8 bases at J, leaving 14 bases unmatched. Germline V gene sequence: CDR1 DFQATT, CDR2 SNEGSKA (reference sequence). The CDR3 sequence is 15 residues long. The chain links TRBV20-1 to TRBJ1-4; TRBD1 matches at 8 bases. The sequencing input was blood. The TCR comes from a girl between 5 and 17 years old with multiple sclerosis. The CDR3 DNA follows: TGCAGTGCCGCACCTTCAGGGGGCGCGGGGGAAAAACTGTTTTTT. Amino acids: CSAAPSGGAGEKLFF.